The sequence of this T cell receptor (beta chain) was determined in a study of T cell repertoires in cytomegalovirus infection. Study details: CMV epitopes, recently identified HLA-C-restricted and well-studied HLA-B-restricted, were used. Public TCR beta signatures provided an indication of both CMV infection and a matching HLA type. Findings and limits, study-wide: The ex vivo response was dominated by HLA-C-restricted CMV-specific TCR beta clonotypes. The cumulative frequency of public TCR beta families identified carriers of CMV plus the relevant HLA.

As for this clonotype: Antigen: not known.

In TCRdb, the reads were re-called with MiXCR into one record per CDR3 protein. Among around 500,000 distinct CDR3 sequences listed, about two fifths were seen once. Looked up from germline, CDR1 is DFQATT and CDR2 is SNEGSKA (reference sequence). This CDR3 has 14 residues. V gave up 3 bases and J gave up 1 base; unmatched junction bases: 5. This receptor was identified in a human donor in good health (CMV status not recorded). Some clones in this sample may be carry-over from other donors' samples. The chain employs TRBV20-1 and TRBJ2-5; 7 nucleotides align to TRBD2. The sequences come from cultured PBMCs, collected from culture after CMV antigen stimulation. This CDR3 reads CSASGGDSQETQYF. The CDR3 bases are TGCAGTGCTAGTGGGGGGGACTCCCAAGAGACCCAGTACTTC.